This T cell receptor beta chain was recovered during a study of technical replicates of blood from several donors. The data were produced by immunoSEQ multiplex PCR, yet TCRdb's version contains in-frame clones alone and is incomplete. In the table there are 65,000 to 80,000 clones, around 90% of which are singletons. CDR3 length: 11 residues. CDR1 and CDR2 (germline): GTSNPN, SVGIG (reference sequence). Trimming stripped 1 base from V and 4 bases from J, with 4 bases between. This TCR was recovered from a human donor in good health. The gene calls are TRBV30 and TRBJ1-2, with D unresolved. Sequencing was carried out using T cells isolated from PBMCs. The CDR3 spells CAWSDFYGYTF. CDR3 DNA: TGTGCCTGGAGTGACTTCTATGGCTACACCTTC.